A single TCR beta chain is shown here with its context. Its antigen is unidentified. Assay used: immunoSEQ multiplex PCR; TCRdb lists only in-frame clones, some missing. The data show tens of thousands of clones, around nine tenths seen once. This entry is derived from a study of OX40 agonist ivuxolimab in advanced cancers. The study's findings and limits: Blood T cells, both CD4+ and CD8+, expanded clonally by week 6 at 0.1 to 3.0 mg/kg.

Germline values: CDR1 LNHDA, CDR2 SQIVND (reference sequence). The CDR3 spans 13 residues. The V end lost 3 bases, the J end lost 3 bases, and 8 bases lay between the germline ends. The source of this sequence is an adult with an advanced solid tumor such as melanoma, head and neck, liver or kidney cancer. The starting material was CD4+ or CD8+ T cells sorted from blood, obtained in a trial of the OX40 agonist ivuxolimab. V gene TRBV19 combines with J gene TRBJ1-2; no clear D. DNA of the CDR3: TGTGCCAGTAGTATGGGCCGGGACTATGGCTACACCTTC. Its translation is CASSMGRDYGYTF.